Below are 17 T cell receptor beta chains sequenced from a single sample in a study of blood T cell repertoires in COVID-19. The repertoire was sequenced with immunoSEQ multiplex PCR; TCRdb's copy has only in-frame clones and lacks some. The data hold approximately 200,000 clones, with more than 65% observed a single time. The sample was peripheral blood. The receptors derive from a woman between 55 and 75 years old with acute or convalescent COVID-19.

The CDR3 is CASNGRDETQYF. CDR3 nucleotide sequence: TGTGCCAGCAACGGCAGGGATGAGACCCAGTACTTC. The V gene is TRBV6-5, the J gene TRBJ2-5; TRBD1 might be the D (5 bases). Germline V gene sequence: CDR1 MNHEY, CDR2 SVGAGI. This CDR3 has 12 amino acids. Trimming took 7 bases from V and 5 from J, leaving 11 bases between them.

The chain links TRBV5-8 to TRBJ1-5; perhaps TRBD1 as D (5 bases). Trimming stripped 10 bases from V and 8 bases from J, with 19 bases between. Germline V gene lookup returns CDR1 SGHTS and CDR2 YDEGEE. This CDR3 is built from 13 residues. The CDR3 coding sequence is TGTGCCGGATCTTGGTCCAGGGTGGAGCCCCAGCATTTT. This sequence encodes CAGSWSRVEPQHF.

This chain connects TRBV5-6 to TRBJ2-2; D is perhaps TRBD1 (6 bases). This CDR3 spans 16 amino acids. Germline CDR1 reads SGHDT; CDR2 reads YYEEEE. Deletions cut 4 bases from V and 6 bases from J, with 19 bases between. CDR3 bases: TGTGCCAGCAGCCTCATTCACAGGGTCGGTCCCGGGGAGCTGTTTTTT. Encoded protein: CASSLIHRVGPGELFF.

The rearrangement links TRBV7-2 to TRBJ2-3; tentatively, D is TRBD2 (5 bases). This CDR3 has 11 residues. V lost 8 bases and J lost 8, with 11 bases in between. The germline V gene has CDR1 SGHTA and CDR2 FQGNSA. CDR3 nucleotide sequence: TGTGCCAGCTCCGGGGATTCTACGCAGTATTTT. This translates into CASSGDSTQYF.

The chain joins TRBV18 to TRBJ2-3, with a possible D match to TRBD1 (6 bases). Trimming removed 3 bases from V and 1 base from J, with 14 bases in between. There are 16 residues in the CDR3. Germline V gene sequence: CDR1 KGHSH, CDR2 LQKENI. The CDR3 loop reads CASSPLRQAGTDTQYF. CDR3 DNA: TGTGCCAGCTCACCCCTACGACAGGCCGGCACAGATACGCAGTATTTT.

The V call is TRBV5-1, the J call TRBJ2-3; 7 nucleotides line up with TRBD1. The CDR3 loop spans 15 amino acids. V lost 4 bases to trimming and J lost 2 bases; unmatched junction nucleotides: 7. Germline V lookup: CDR1 SGHRS, CDR2 YFSETQ. CDR3 nucleotides: TGCGCCAGCAGCCCCACAGGGGTTTACACAGATACGCAGTATTTT. Protein: CASSPTGVYTDTQYF.

The J gene is TRBJ1-5, the V gene TRBV18; 9 bases are a match to TRBD1. The CDR3 runs 15 residues. With V trimmed by 4 bases and J by 5 bases, 6 bases remained unmatched. The germline V gene encodes CDR1 KGHSH and CDR2 LQKENI. Here the CDR3 DNA reads TGTGCCAGCTCACAGGGACAGGGAGGGGATCAGCCCCAGCATTTT. It translates to CASSQGQGGDQPQHF.

Worth noting for this clone: One end of the junction fails to match germline, which may point to a read error. This chain connects TRBV7-2 to TRBJ1-3, with a possible D match to TRBD1 (5 bases). Germline V gene sequence: CDR1 SGHTA, CDR2 FQGNSA. This CDR3 is 15 amino acids long. The CDR3 nucleotides are TGTGCGAGCAACGGTGGGGCAGGGTTTGGAAACACCATATATTTT. Translated: CASNGGAGFGNTIYF.

V is TRBV19 and J is TRBJ2-4; 9 bases map to TRBD2. In germline, CDR1 is LNHDA, CDR2 SQIVND (reference sequence). The CDR3 sequence is 19 residues long. J was trimmed by 1 base and V by 3 bases; bases with no gene match: 13. CDR3 DNA: TGTGCCAGTAGTATGTTGGCTAGCGGGGCAATCAGGGCCAAAAACATTCAGTACTTC. Its protein is CASSMLASGAIRAKNIQYF.

The V gene is TRBV4-1, the J gene TRBJ1-4, with D unclear. Germline-derived CDR1 and CDR2 are MGHRA and YSYEKL. This CDR3 has 15 amino acids. The ends were cut back, 0 bases at V and 8 bases at J, with 13 bases in the middle. Written as DNA, the CDR3 is TGCGCCAGCAGCCAAGACGGGGTTGGAGGGGAAAAACTGTTTTTT. This sequence encodes CASSQDGVGGEKLFF.

This chain uses TRBV18 with TRBJ2-2; D call uncertain. From germline, CDR1 is KGHSH and CDR2 LQKENI. V was trimmed by 3 bases and J by 0 bases, leaving 8 bases between them. The CDR3 is 15 residues long. CDR3 sequence: CASSPVSANTGELFF. CDR3 nucleotide sequence: TGTGCCAGCTCACCGGTGTCAGCGAACACCGGGGAGCTGTTTTTT.

V usage is TRBV2 and J usage is TRBJ2-1, with D maybe TRBD1 (6 bases). CDR1 and CDR2 (germline): SNHLY, FYNNEI. Trimming took 10 bases from V and 4 from J, leaving 14 bases between them. CDR3 length: 13 residues. CDR3 protein: CATLGQGYNEQFF. CDR3 DNA: TGTGCCACCCTGGGCCAGGGGTACAATGAGCAGTTCTTC.

This rearrangement joins TRBV27 to TRBJ1-5; D possibly corresponds to TRBD1 (6 bases). The CDR3 contains 13 residues. Germline CDR1 is MNHEY and CDR2 is SMNVEV (reference sequence). Trimming cost V 8 bases and J 3 bases, with 11 bases left between them. CDR3 loop: CASAWTDNQPQHF. The DNA of the CDR3 is TGTGCCAGCGCCTGGACAGACAATCAGCCCCAGCATTTT.

V usage is TRBV29-1 and J usage is TRBJ1-6; 8 positions match TRBD1. The CDR3 consists of 13 residues. Looked up from germline, CDR1 is SQVTM and CDR2 is ANQGSEA. Losses at the gene ends were 7 bases for V and 6 bases for J; bases not matched to a gene: 5. The DNA for the CDR3 is TGCAGCGCCAGACAGGGGAGTAATTCACCCCTCCACTTT. Its protein product is CSARQGSNSPLHF.

J is TRBJ1-2 and V is TRBV9; D uncertain. Germline CDR1 SGDLS, CDR2 YYNGEE. The CDR3 loop spans 12 amino acids. Between the trimmed V and J ends, which lost 4 bases and 6 bases, there was a span of 10 bases. CDR3 sequence: CASSQLEDGYTF. DNA for the CDR3: TGTGCCAGCAGCCAACTAGAAGATGGCTACACCTTC.

The rearrangement joins TRBV28 to TRBJ1-6; 10 bases map to TRBD1. This CDR3 is 16 amino acids long. Germline values: CDR1 MDHEN, CDR2 SYDVKM. V gave up 5 bases and J gave up 7 bases; unmatched junction bases: 8. The CDR3 DNA follows: TGTGCCAGCAGTACCCCGGGACAGGGGAACAATTCACCCCTCCACTTT. It is translated as CASSTPGQGNNSPLHF. The full variable domain, completed using reference TRBV28 and TRBJ1-6, is DVKVTQSSRYLVKRTGEKVFLECVQDMDHENMFWYRQDPGLGLRLIYFSYDVKMKEKGDIPEGYSVSREKKERFSLILESASTNQTSMYLCASSTPGQGNNSPLHFGNGTRLTVT.

The gene calls are TRBV18 and TRBJ2-1; D gene uncertain. V dropped 2 bases and J dropped 5 bases, with 13 bases sitting between them. Per germline, CDR1 KGHSH and CDR2 LQKENI. The CDR3 covers 15 residues. CDR3: CASSPIQMVNNEQFF. The CDR3 coding sequence is TGTGCCAGCTCACCAATCCAGATGGTAAACAATGAGCAGTTCTTC.